This T cell receptor (beta chain) stems from a study of CD8+ T cells in alopecia areata. Treatment meaning: oral pan-JAK inhibitor, 5-10 mg twice daily. The CDR3 contains 12 residues. The V and J ends lost 2 bases and 3 bases respectively, with 8 bases between them. Germline loops: CDR1 GTSNPN, CDR2 SVGIG (reference sequence). RNA, once extracted, was reverse transcribed into cDNA for use as the sequencing template. Sequencing used immunoSEQ multiplex PCR; TCRdb keeps in-frame clones, though not all of them. The sample includes over 150,000 clones, roughly 60% of them seen just once. The TCR originated in a human donor with alopecia areata. This sequence joins TRBV30 and TRBJ2-7; possible D gene TRBD1, 5 bases. The sample here was CD4+ T cells sorted from blood, taken at week 24, from a patient treated with tofacitinib. CDR3 sequence reads: CAWSLDNYEQYF. The CDR3 DNA follows: TGTGCCTGGAGTTTGGACAACTACGAGCAGTACTTC. Variable domain in full (rest from reference TRBV30 and TRBJ2-7): SQTIHQWPATLVQPVGSPLSLECTVEGTSNPNLYWYRQAAGRGLQLLFYSVGIGQISSEVPQNLSASRPQDRQFILSSKKLLLSDSGFYLCAWSLDNYEQYFGPGTRLTVT.